This passage covers 17 T cell receptor beta chains from one sample sequenced in a study of a mutant IDH1 vaccine in newly diagnosed glioma (dated by TCRdb to the early 2020s). This specimen's time point label, per the study, means: baseline, week 1 (first vaccination visit). In the paper's terms, the treatment or condition label means: pre-vaccination baseline after standard-of-care therapy. The protocol used for the library was the immunoSEQ multiplex PCR assay. This immuneACCESS table, as held by TCRdb, lists in-frame sequences with V and J called but not all clones. Of the missing ones, under half trace to an unresolved V gene in checked studies; the others have no known cause. The sample data list approximately 70,000 clones, and 65% to 90% of these were observed just once. 2.5% to 3.5% of the sample comes from the top ten. Source: PBMCs, taken from a glioma patient treated with radiotherapy, temozolomide or both. The receptors derive from a man younger than 40 with glioma.

This chain uses TRBV10-1 with TRBJ2-1, with 10 bases matching TRBD2. Losses at the gene ends were 4 bases for V and 3 bases for J; bases not matched to a gene: 9. CDR1 and CDR2 (germline): WNHNN, SYGVQD (reference sequence). CDR3 length equals 17 residues. CDR3 sequence reads: CASSVDSGGNLYNEQFF. CDR3 nucleotides: TGCGCCAGCAGTGTTGATAGCGGGGGGAATCTCTACAATGAGCAGTTCTTC.

The CDR3 spells CASSHGQRQETQYF. The CDR3 nucleotides read TGTGCCAGCAGCCACGGACAGCGCCAAGAGACCCAGTACTTC. The chain combines TRBV7-9 with TRBJ2-5; TRBD1 is a possible D gene (6 bases). V was cut by 5 bases and J by 1 base, with 11 bases left in between. CDR3 length: 14 residues. CDR1 SEHNR and CDR2 FQNEAQ come from the germline V gene (reference sequence).

This clone has only one observation. This chain joins TRBV6-1 and TRBJ1-2; D gene uncertain. The CDR3 runs 15 residues. Looked up from germline, CDR1 is MNHNS and CDR2 is SASEGT. V was pared by 4 bases and J by 2 bases, with 14 bases between. The CDR3 coding sequence is TGTGCCAGCAGTGCCGATTGGATCGGCAACTATGGCTACACCTTC. Its protein product is CASSADWIGNYGYTF.

This clone has only one observation. The chain uses TRBV5-1 and TRBJ2-3; 9 bases are a match to TRBD2. J was trimmed by 5 bases and V by 6 bases; bases with no gene match: 13. From germline, CDR1 is SGHRS and CDR2 YFSETQ. The CDR3 is 16 amino acids. CDR3 in DNA: TGCGCCAGCACCCTAAGGGCGGGGGGGCTTGGAGATACGCAGTATTTT. Protein sequence: CASTLRAGGLGDTQYF.

The chain joins TRBV19 to TRBJ1-5; D unclear. CDR1 LNHDA and CDR2 SQIVND come from the germline V gene (reference sequence). CDR3 length: 12 amino acids. The CDR3 reads CATRAGFQPQHF. CDR3 DNA: TGTGCTACTAGGGCGGGTTTTCAGCCCCAGCATTTT.

The rearrangement links TRBV11-2 to TRBJ2-5; 8 positions agree with TRBD2. The V segment lost 3 bases and the J segment 2 bases; nucleotides outside the gene matches: 8. This CDR3 region has 16 residues. CDR1 is SGHAT, CDR2 FQNNGV, per germline. CDR3 bases: TGTGCCAGCAGCTTTTTGGGGCGGGGGGCGCAAGAGACCCAGTACTTC. The encoded protein is CASSFLGRGAQETQYF. Full variable domain (missing parts from reference TRBV11-2 and TRBJ2-5): EAGVAQSPRYKIIEKRQSVAFWCNPISGHATLYWYQQILGQGPKLLIQFQNNGVVDDSQLPKDRFSAERLKGVDSTLKIQPAKLEDSAVYLCASSFLGRGAQETQYFGPGTRLLVL.

The chain links TRBV27 to TRBJ2-3; tentative D call: TRBD2 (5 bases). The length of the CDR3 is 13 residues. Trimming took 4 bases from V and 5 from J, leaving 10 bases between them. Germline CDR1 MNHEY, CDR2 SMNVEV (reference sequence). DNA of the CDR3: TGTGCCAGCAGTTATCCCGGGGTAGATACGCAGTATTTT. It codes for CASSYPGVDTQYF.

CDR3 nucleotides: TGTGCCAGCAGTTACTCGGGGGTGTCGGATGAAAAACTGTTTTTT. Encoded protein: CASSYSGVSDEKLFF. This sequence joins TRBV6-5 and TRBJ1-4; D might be TRBD1 (5 bases). The V gene lost 0 bases and the J gene lost 6 bases, with 11 bases spanning the gap. Germline lookup yields CDR1 MNHEY and CDR2 SVGAGI. The CDR3 length is 15 residues.

This chain uses TRBV11-3 with TRBJ2-4; a possible D gene is TRBD1 (7 bases). The germline V gene has CDR1 SGHNT and CDR2 YENEEA. CDR3 length: 19 residues. The V end was cut by 3 bases, the J end by 1 base, with 22 bases between. The CDR3 DNA sequence: TGTGCCAGCAGCTTCTCCTGGACAGGAGGGTCTGGGGCCAAAAACATTCAGTACTTC. It codes for CASSFSWTGGSGAKNIQYF.

The rearrangement links TRBV10-1 to TRBJ1-3; a possible D gene is TRBD1 (5 bases). Per germline, CDR1 WNHNN and CDR2 SYGVQD (reference sequence). V was shortened by 7 bases and J by 4 bases, with 11 bases between the two germline ends. This CDR3 contains 13 residues. DNA for the CDR3: TGCGCCAGCACCCGGGACTTAGGAAACACCATATATTTT. This codes for CASTRDLGNTIYF.

The chain links TRBV5-1 to TRBJ2-7; a weak D match, TRBD2 (6 bases). This CDR3 has 15 amino acids. Germline-derived CDR1 and CDR2 are SGHRS and YFSETQ. Trimming removed 1 base at V and 0 bases at J, with 11 bases between. CDR3 sequence (DNA): TGCGCCAGCAGCTTGCTAGCGATGAGCTCCTACGAGCAGTACTTC. Translated, it gives CASSLLAMSSYEQYF.

The CDR3 here is CASRSAGTETLVGAFF. In nucleotides, the CDR3 is TGTGCCAGCAGAAGTGCCGGGACAGAAACTTTAGTTGGAGCTTTCTTT. V and J are TRBV2 and TRBJ1-1, with 7 bases fitting TRBD1. This CDR3 region has 16 residues. Trimming took 6 bases from V and 10 from J; bases not matched to a gene: 20. The V gene's germline CDR1 is SNHLY and CDR2 FYNNEI.

This chain links TRBV5-1 with TRBJ1-2; 8 nucleotides match TRBD1. The V and J ends lost 7 bases and 8 bases, in that order; junction bases with no gene match: 19. This CDR3 contains 16 residues. Germline CDR1 and CDR2: SGHRS and YFSETQ. Here the CDR3 reads CASHSVTTGDSRGYTF. The CDR3 nucleotides are TGCGCCAGCCATTCAGTTACGACAGGGGATTCTAGGGGCTACACCTTC. The full variable domain, with the rest looked up from reference TRBV5-1 and TRBJ1-2, is KAGVTQTPRYLIKTRGQQVTLSCSPISGHRSVSWYQQTPGQGLQFLFEYFSETQRNKGNFPGRFSGRQFSNSRSEMNVSTLELGDSALYLCASHSVTTGDSRGYTFGSGTRLTVV.

This clone was counted a few times. This chain links TRBV5-1 with TRBJ1-1; no reliable D call. V was cut by 0 bases and J by 10 bases, with 10 bases left in between. CDR3 length: 12 amino acids. The germline V gene encodes CDR1 SGHRS and CDR2 YFSETQ. This chain's CDR3 is CASSLDGLGAFF. CDR3 bases: TGCGCCAGCAGCTTGGATGGGTTGGGAGCTTTCTTT.

A remark on this clone: The junction does not match germline at one end; this may be a read error. V is TRBV5-1 and J is TRBJ2-7, with 7 positions matching TRBD1. Germline V CDR1 and CDR2: SGHRS, YFSETQ. The length of the CDR3 is 15 residues. The CDR3: CASSLAGQPTYGQYF. CDR3 nucleotide sequence: TGCGCCAGCAGCTTGGCGGGACAGCCCACCTACGGGCAGTACTTC.

This chain uses TRBV6-5 with TRBJ1-6; D gene uncertain. Germline-derived CDR1 and CDR2 are MNHEY and SVGAGI. Trimming removed 4 bases at V and 3 bases at J, with 7 bases between. This CDR3 is 14 amino acids long. The CDR3 loop reads CASSSRVYNSPLHF. Here the CDR3 DNA reads TGTGCCAGCAGTTCCCGGGTCTATAATTCACCCCTCCACTTT.

The chain carries TRBV18 and TRBJ1-3, with 9 nucleotides matching TRBD1. V was clipped by 3 bases and J by 4 bases; unmatched bases: 7. Germline CDR1 KGHSH, CDR2 LQKENI. The CDR3 sequence is 16 residues long. The CDR3: CASSPRTGEPGNTIYF. The CDR3 DNA reads TGTGCCAGCTCACCTCGGACAGGGGAACCGGGAAACACCATATATTTT.